The clone carrying this T cell receptor (beta chain) has only a few counts. The antigen remains undetermined. Amplified TCR beta CDR3 regions came from RNA transcripts. The HTBI set primed first-round TCR CDR3 RT-PCR. In TCRdb, the multiplex PCR reads were re-called with MiXCR into one record per CDR3 protein. Of 80,000 to 100,000 distinct CDR3 sequences in the sample, roughly 39% were seen once. The record originates from a study of T cells in Graves' hyperthyroidism and ophthalmopathy. The J segment lost 2 bases and the V segment lost 10 bases, leaving 2 bases of the junction unmatched. Germline lookup yields CDR1 ENHRY and CDR2 SYGVKD. CDR3 length: 13 amino acids. The study, taken as a whole, reports: The blood repertoire included most of the expanded thyroid clonotypes above 0.001.

This chain joins TRBV10-3 and TRBJ2-5; 12 bases agree with TRBD2. The source is a woman aged 25 to 45 with Graves' hyperthyroidism. Source material: peripheral blood or thyroid tissue (not recorded which). As DNA, the CDR3 is TGTGCCAGTCTAGCGGGAGGGCAAGAGACCCAGTACTTC. This sequence encodes CASLAGGQETQYF.